These 24 T cell receptor beta chains share one sample of origin, sequenced in a study of regulatory T cells in long-lasting Graves disease. Regarding time point: newly diagnosed GD, antithyroid drugs for less than 3 months. RNA extracted from PBMCs served as the sequencing template. Arm-PCR of CDR3 regions and iRepertoire HTBI primers were the basis on which TCR beta libraries were built. TCRdb reprocessed the multiplex PCR reads via MiXCR and lists one record per CDR3 protein. Of 620,000 or so distinct CDR3 sequences listed, roughly 16% are singletons. These data also formed part of another study, on T cells in Graves' hyperthyroidism and ophthalmopathy.

Material: peripheral blood mononuclear cells (PBMCs), obtained at new diagnosis, from a patient treated with antithyroid drugs. Source of these receptors: a woman aged 30 to 39 with Graves disease.

This clonotype was seen repeatedly, ten times or more. The chain joins TRBV6-1 to TRBJ1-2; 9 bases map to TRBD1. From germline, CDR1 is MNHNS and CDR2 SASEGT. V was pared by 6 bases and J by 7 bases, with 9 bases of the junction left unmatched. The CDR3 covers 14 residues. The CDR3 sequence: CASSPLQGALGYTF. CDR3 DNA: TGTGCCAGCAGCCCACTACAGGGGGCCCTTGGCTACACCTTC.

This clonotype was detected only a few times. This sequence joins TRBV20-1 and TRBJ2-7; 13 bases agree with TRBD2. Germline V gene data show CDR1 as DFQATT and CDR2 as SNEGSKA (reference sequence). V lost 3 bases and J lost 3; bases outside the gene matches: 2. This CDR3 is built from 14 residues. The CDR3 nucleotides read TGCAGTGCTAGCGGGACTAGCGGGGACTACGAGCAGTACTTC. Amino acid sequence: CSASGTSGDYEQYF.

The chain links TRBV7-9 to TRBJ2-7; TRBD2 might be the D (6 bases). This CDR3 has 13 residues. V lost 3 bases and J lost 6, with 12 bases in between. Germline CDR1 and CDR2: SEHNR and FQNEAQ (reference sequence). CDR3 coding DNA: TGTGCCAGCAGCTTTGAAGTGGGAGGCGAGCAGTACTTC. Translating gives CASSFEVGGEQYF.

This clonotype was seen more than once but under ten times. V and J are TRBV19 and TRBJ1-5; D might be TRBD1 (6 bases). V lost 6 bases, J lost 12 bases, and 21 bases lay in between. Per the germline V gene, CDR1 is LNHDA and CDR2 is SQIVND (reference sequence). The CDR3 consists of 14 residues. CDR3 sequence reads: CASSWLGGRIRQHF. CDR3 nucleotides: TGTGCCAGTAGCTGGCTCGGGGGGCGCATACGCCAGCATTTT.

This CDR3 is CASSFLQEHEQFF. CDR3 DNA sequence: TGTGCCAGCAGCTTTTTGCAGGAGCATGAGCAGTTCTTC. The chain uses TRBV7-2 and TRBJ2-1; the D is unclear. Deletions cut 3 bases from V and 8 bases from J, with 11 bases between. This CDR3 contains 13 residues. Germline loops: CDR1 SGHTA, CDR2 FQGNSA.

In its sample, this clonotype was seen many times. J is TRBJ2-3 and V is TRBV25-1; 7 positions match TRBD1. This CDR3 comprises 14 residues. CDR1 and CDR2 from the germline V gene are MGHDK and SYGVNS. V lost 6 bases to trimming and J lost 4 bases; unmatched junction nucleotides: 7. The CDR3 reads CASSPTGLADTQYF. Written as DNA, the CDR3 is TGTGCCAGCAGCCCGACAGGGCTCGCAGATACGCAGTATTTT.

This clonotype was seen ten or more times. This chain joins TRBV28 and TRBJ2-1; D gene ambiguous. Per germline, CDR1 MDHEN and CDR2 SYDVKM. Trimming shortened V by 8 bases and J by 6 bases, and 11 bases separated the two germline ends. CDR3 length: 12 amino acids. CDR3 in DNA: TGTGCCAGCCTCCGGGCCCCCAATGAGCAGTTCTTC. It encodes CASLRAPNEQFF.

Many counts were recorded for this clonotype. The chain recombines TRBV20-1 with TRBJ1-2; 7 nucleotides line up with TRBD1. The CDR3 has 12 residues. CDR1 DFQATT and CDR2 SNEGSKA come from the germline V gene (reference sequence). Written as DNA, the CDR3 is TGCGTAACAGGGGCGGTGAACTATGGCTACACCTTC. It translates to CVTGAVNYGYTF.

The CDR3 region is CASSDSGSIGTQYF. For the CDR3, the DNA is TGTGCCAGCAGTGACAGCGGGAGTATCGGGACCCAGTACTTC. The rearrangement joins TRBV2 to TRBJ2-5; TRBD2 aligns across 8 bases. V lost 3 bases, J lost 7 bases, and 7 bases stayed unmatched. The germline gives CDR1 SNHLY, CDR2 FYNNEI. The CDR3 loop spans 14 amino acids.

This clonotype showed up many times. The J gene is TRBJ1-4, the V gene TRBV28; the D gene is possibly TRBD1 (5 bases). Per germline, CDR1 MDHEN and CDR2 SYDVKM. Trimming removed 5 bases from V and 12 bases from J, with 19 bases in between. This CDR3 spans 14 amino acids. For the CDR3, the DNA is TGTGCCAGCAGTCTAACGGGACTAGGATCGGAACTGTTTTTT. As protein: CASSLTGLGSELFF.

This clonotype was recorded at least ten times. The V and J genes are TRBV12-3 or TRBV12-4 and TRBJ2-3; TRBD2 matches at 13 bases. CDR3 length equals 13 residues. The V and J ends lost 9 bases and 6 bases, in that order; junction bases with no gene match: 3. CDR3 coding DNA: TGTGCCAGTTCGACTAGCGGGAGGGATACGCAGTATTTT. It codes for CASSTSGRDTQYF.

The sample holds many counts of this clonotype. J is TRBJ2-5 and V is TRBV12-3 or TRBV12-4, with D perhaps matching TRBD1 (7 bases). V lost 5 bases, J lost 1 base, and 17 bases lay in between. This CDR3 region has 16 residues. CDR3 sequence: CASSGRTGTVQETQYF. In nucleotides, the CDR3 is TGTGCCAGCAGTGGGAGGACAGGAACAGTCCAAGAGACCCAGTACTTC.

The table lists this clonotype with a few counts. The rearrangement links TRBV20-1 to TRBJ2-7; D remains ambiguous. Germline V lookup: CDR1 DFQATT, CDR2 SNEGSKA (reference sequence). This CDR3 is built from 13 residues. Trimming cost V 3 bases and J 2 bases, with 11 bases left between them. CDR3 DNA: TGCAGTGCTAGCCAAACTGGAACCTACGAGCAGTACTTC. Protein sequence: CSASQTGTYEQYF.

This clonotype was recorded many times. The genes are TRBV7-9 and TRBJ2-1, with 8 bases fitting TRBD2. This CDR3 spans 17 amino acids. Germline V gene sequence: CDR1 SEHNR, CDR2 FQNEAQ (reference sequence). V shed 4 bases and J 2 bases; nucleotides not matched to a gene: 10. CDR3 sequence (DNA): TGTGCCAGCAGCTCCCAAAGGGCGGGACTAGCCTACAATGAGCAGTTCTTC. Translated, it gives CASSSQRAGLAYNEQFF. The full variable domain, completed using reference TRBV7-9 and TRBJ2-1, is DTGVSQNPRHKITKRGQNVTFRCDPISEHNRLYWYRQTLGQGPEFLTYFQNEAQLEKSRLLSDRFSAERPKGSFSTLEIQRTEQGDSAMYLCASSSQRAGLAYNEQFFGPGTRLTVL.

The CDR3 sequence is CASSLEGIEQYF. The CDR3 nucleotides are TGTGCCAGCAGCTTAGAAGGAATCGAGCAGTACTTC. This rearrangement joins TRBV7-6 to TRBJ2-7; D is undetermined. Germline values: CDR1 SGHVS, CDR2 FNYEAQ. The CDR3 extends over 12 amino acids. V lost 1 base to trimming and J lost 6 bases, with 7 bases between them.

The chain links TRBV3-1 to TRBJ2-7; tentative D call: TRBD2 (6 bases). This CDR3 spans 14 amino acids. V was clipped by 4 bases and J by 3 bases, with 13 bases between them. Germline CDR1 is LGHDT and CDR2 is YNNKEL (reference sequence). In DNA form, the CDR3 reads TGTGCCAGCAGCCCCCGGGGGAGAGGCTACGAGCAGTACTTC. It codes for CASSPRGRGYEQYF.

Details on this clonotype: One junction end disagrees with the germline gene, perhaps due to a read error. The gene calls are TRBV6-1 and TRBJ2-4, with TRBD1 matching over 7 bases. CDR1 is MNHNS, CDR2 SASEGT, per germline. This CDR3 spans 15 amino acids. The CDR3 DNA reads as TGTGCCAACAGTGAACCTACAGGGGTCCAAAGCATTCAGTACTTC. This gives the protein CANSEPTGVQSIQYF.

About this clonotype: This CDR3 fails to terminate in the conserved phenylalanine or tryptophan, so it likely reflects a read error. The chain couples TRBV28 to TRBJ2-7; 10 bases match TRBD1. This CDR3 is built from 16 residues. Per germline, CDR1 MDHEN and CDR2 SYDVKM. CDR3 loop: CASSLPLGQGPYEQYL. The CDR3 bases are TGTGCTAGCAGCCTGCCCCTGGGACAGGGGCCCTACGAGCAGTACCTC.

This clonotype was seen at least ten times. This rearrangement joins TRBV12-3 or TRBV12-4 to TRBJ2-7; 9 bases align to TRBD1. The CDR3 covers 15 residues. Unmatched junction bases numbered 5, after V lost 5 bases and J lost 0 bases. For the CDR3, the DNA is TGTGCCAGCAGTACTGAGACAGGGGGCTCCTACGAGCAGTACTTC. It encodes CASSTETGGSYEQYF.

The rearrangement uses TRBV2 and TRBJ1-5; tentatively, D is TRBD1 (6 bases). Deletions cut 6 bases from V and 3 bases from J, with 12 bases between. This CDR3 contains 14 residues. Germline V lookup: CDR1 SNHLY, CDR2 FYNNEI. The CDR3 coding sequence is TGTGCCAGCAGGAACCGGGGGCTCAATCAGCCCCAGCATTTT. This encodes CASRNRGLNQPQHF.

The table lists this clonotype with many counts. The V gene is TRBV19, the J gene TRBJ2-7, with D perhaps matching TRBD2 (5 bases). Germline assignment: CDR1 LNHDA and CDR2 SQIVND (reference sequence). Trimming left V 9 bases short and J 0 bases short, with 15 bases between. This CDR3 has 14 residues. This CDR3 reads CASNPDGISYEQYF. CDR3 DNA: TGTGCCAGCAACCCGGACGGGATCTCCTACGAGCAGTACTTC.

This clonotype was seen at least ten times. The chain is built from TRBV20-1 and TRBJ2-7; 8 nucleotides line up with TRBD1. Germline lookup yields CDR1 DFQATT and CDR2 SNEGSKA (reference sequence). V was pared by 4 bases and J by 7 bases, with 9 bases of the junction left unmatched. The CDR3 is 13 amino acids. DNA of the CDR3: TGCAGTGCTATGCAGGACAGGGAAAGGGAGCAGTACTTC. Translating it yields CSAMQDREREQYF.

This clonotype appeared a few times. The chain combines TRBV2 with TRBJ2-2, with a tentative D call TRBD2 (5 bases). V shed 0 bases and J shed 6 bases, with 11 bases lying between them. The germline V gene has CDR1 SNHLY and CDR2 FYNNEI. This CDR3 has 15 amino acids. The DNA for the CDR3 is TGTGCCAGCAGTGAAGCGGGAGCGCGATCCGGGGAGCTGTTTTTT. Translation gives CASSEAGARSGELFF.

The table lists this clonotype with many counts. V gene TRBV7-6 combines with J gene TRBJ2-7; no definite D call. This CDR3 comprises 16 residues. Trimming removed 4 bases from V and 6 bases from J, with 22 bases in between. Germline-derived CDR1 and CDR2 are SGHVS and FNYEAQ. The CDR3 loop is CASSSSLPISSREQYF. In DNA form, the CDR3 reads TGTGCCAGCAGCTCCTCCCTTCCCATCTCGTCCCGCGAGCAGTACTTC.